The rows below give T cell receptor beta chains drawn from one sample of a study of cytomegalovirus exposure and HLA in healthy donors. Profiling relied on immunoSEQ multiplex PCR, and the TCRdb table lists in-frame clones only, not all of them. The sample records 150,000 to 200,000 clones, roughly 80% being singletons. Sequencing was performed on PBMCs. All receptors derive from a woman aged 18 to 35 in good health and CMV-seronegative. Both conserved end residues are trimmed from each CDR3. D genes are given only for firm matches.

d_call | j_call | v_call | cdr3_aa
. | TRBJ1-1 | TRBV5-8 | ASSIRDWPNTEAF
TRBD1 | TRBJ1-5 | TRBV18 | ASSPGQGVIGQPQH
TRBD2 | TRBJ2-3 | TRBV13 | ASSLGLLAGTSTDTQY
. | TRBJ2-2 | TRBV7-2 | ASRGGTRGTGELF
. | TRBJ2-1 | TRBV6-5 | ASSYDPIAVYNEQF
TRBD1 | TRBJ2-3 | TRBV5-4 | ASSLAMGTGGDTQY
. | TRBJ2-1 | TRBV11-2 | ASSLLGDTYGDEQF
TRBD2 | TRBJ2-1 | TRBV19 | ASSIVGTSGQNEQF
TRBD1 | TRBJ1-2 | TRBV2 | ASSEALGTGDGYT
. | TRBJ2-2 | TRBV2 | AANQDSFAGELF
TRBD2 | TRBJ2-7 | TRBV4-2 | ASSQDRGGVKRDSYEQY
. | TRBJ2-3 | TRBV11-2 | ASSLATASTDTQY
. | TRBJ1-1 | TRBV7-6 | ASSTQGMNTEAF
TRBD2 | TRBJ2-7 | TRBV19 | ASSIVMPSGRFMWYEQY
TRBD1 | TRBJ1-2 | TRBV5-4 | ASSFPGTGYGYT
TRBD1 | TRBJ1-1 | TRBV29-1 | SVDIVSGGPEAF
. | TRBJ2-3 | TRBV5-6 | ASSLEKTED
. | TRBJ2-5 | TRBV18 | ASSPRRTDQETQY
TRBD2 | TRBJ2-3 | TRBV19 | ASSTGQSGRDTDTQY
. | TRBJ1-2 | TRBV11-2 | ASSFMGGKNGYT
. | TRBJ1-4 | TRBV10-3 | AISSGATNEKLF
TRBD1 | TRBJ1-6 | TRBV6-1 | ASSAQGQINSPLH
. | TRBJ2-7 | TRBV5-1 | ASSLSNFGVEGEQY
. | TRBJ2-5 | TRBV7-7 | ASSLYDLIEGEETQY